This is a list of T cell receptor beta chains from one sample in a study of regulatory T cells in long-lasting Graves disease. Via MiXCR, TCRdb re-called the multiplex PCR reads, giving one row per CDR3 protein. The data hold more than 650,000 distinct CDR3 sequences, with 25% to 30% observed a single time. The material was peripheral blood mononuclear cells (PBMCs), obtained when the disease was refractory, from a patient treated with antithyroid drugs. Receptors originate from a female donor with Graves disease. The CDR3 runs from the conserved cysteine through the conserved F or W. The D gene is left open where the match is weak. Clone size is stated in some rows and not others, as once, few, many or a class when expanded.

D | size | J | V | DNA | CDR3
- | - | TRBJ2-3 | TRBV2 | TGTGCCAGCAGTGGTTTTAGCGGCACAGATACGCAGTATTTT | CASSGFSGTDTQYF
- | few | TRBJ1-4 | TRBV6-1 | TGTGCCAGCAGTCCAGACAGATTTGGGAGAAGTGAAAAACTGTTTTTT | CASSPDRFGRSEKLFF
- | many | TRBJ2-5 | TRBV2 | TGTGCCAGCAGTGAACACTGGGGGGAGACCCAGTACTTC | CASSEHWGETQYF
- | many | TRBJ1-1 | TRBV28 | TGTGCCAGCAGTGCCGGGGCATCAGAGGACACTGAAGCTTTCTTT | CASSAGASEDTEAFF
TRBD1 | - | TRBJ2-3 | TRBV18 | TGTGCCAGCTCACCTGAGGGGGCGGCGCAGTATTTT | CASSPEGAAQYF
- | - | TRBJ2-5 | TRBV29-1 | TGCAGCGTTGAAGATCGAAAGTCCCAGTACTTC | CSVEDRKSQYF
- | many | TRBJ1-5 | TRBV2 | TGTGCCAGCAGTGATAGGGGTTATAGCAATCAGCCCCAGCATTTT | CASSDRGYSNQPQHF
- | once | TRBJ2-1 | TRBV20-1 | TGCAGTGCTAGGCCCTCATACAGCTCCTACAATGAGCAGTTCTTC | CSARPSYSSYNEQFF
- | - | TRBJ2-4 | TRBV29-1 | TGCAGCGCCGGTCAGGCCAAAAACATTCAGTACTTC | CSAGQAKNIQYF
TRBD1 | - | TRBJ1-5 | TRBV11-2 | TGTGCCAGCAGCGCCGGGACAGGGGCTGGGCAGCCCCAGCATTTT | CASSAGTGAGQPQHF
TRBD1 | many | TRBJ1-2 | TRBV12-3/TRBV12-4 | TGTGCCAGCAGTAAGACAGGGGGACCCTATGGCTACACCTTC | CASSKTGGPYGYTF
TRBD2 | many | TRBJ2-7 | TRBV6-2/TRBV6-3 | TGTGCCAGCAGTGAAGGGGCTAGCGGCTCCTACGAGCAGTACTTC | CASSEGASGSYEQYF
- | many | TRBJ2-5 | TRBV12-3/TRBV12-4 | TGTGCCAGCTCATCCCAAGAGACCCAGTACTTC | CASSSQETQYF
- | few | TRBJ1-2 | TRBV29-1 | TGCAGGTCCCACTACGGAACCTATGGCTACACCTTC | CRSHYGTYGYTF
- | many | TRBJ1-2 | TRBV6-1 | TGTGCCAGCAGTGCCAACTATGGCTACACCTTC | CASSANYGYTF
- | - | TRBJ2-7 | TRBV20-1 | TGCAGTGCTAGATCATACGGGGGCTACGAGCAGTACTTC | CSARSYGGYEQYF
- | - | TRBJ1-1 | TRBV6-2/TRBV6-3 | TGTGCCAGCAGTTACTCGACCATGAACACTGAAGCCTTCTTT | CASSYSTMNTEAFF
- | - | TRBJ1-1 | TRBV10-1 | TGCGCCAGCAGTGAGGGCAGGGGAACTGAAGCTTTCTTT | CASSEGRGTEAFF
- | few | TRBJ1-2 | TRBV6-1 | TGTGCCAGCAGTGAAAGAGGGTTTGTCTATGGCTACACCTTC | CASSERGFVYGYTF
- | - | TRBJ1-1 | TRBV6-2/TRBV6-3 | TGTGCCAGCAGTTATTCGATATTCGAGGCAGATCCGAACACTGAAGCTTTCTTT | CASSYSIFEADPNTEAFF
- | few | TRBJ1-5 | TRBV7-9 | TGTGCCAGCAGCGAAAGTAAATATAGCAATCAGCCCCAGCATTTT | CASSESKYSNQPQHF
- | many | TRBJ1-5 | TRBV2 | TGTGCCAGCAGTGAAGCGCTGGCTAATCAGCCCCAGCATTTT | CASSEALANQPQHF
TRBD2 | once | TRBJ2-5 | TRBV12-3/TRBV12-4 | TGTGCCAGCAGGACCCTGGCTAGCGGTAGACTCCAAGAGACCCAGTACTTC | CASRTLASGRLQETQYF
- | - | TRBJ2-2 | TRBV7-6 | TGTGCCAGCAGCATGGTCCACGGGGCCGGGGAGCTGTTTTTT | CASSMVHGAGELFF
TRBD1 | - | TRBJ2-5 | TRBV30 | TGTGCCTGGAGTGTAAGGGTTTCTTGGGTCTCAGGGGGAGAGGTCCAAGAGACCCAGTACTTC | CAWSVRVSWVSGGEVQETQYF
- | - | TRBJ1-3 | TRBV12-3/TRBV12-4 | TGTGCCAGCAGTTTAGCTGCCGGGATTGGAAACACCATATATTTT | CASSLAAGIGNTIYF
- | - | TRBJ2-7 | TRBV7-2 | TGTGCCAGCAGCCCCTCACTCTCTAGGGAGCAGTACTTC | CASSPSLSREQYF
- | - | TRBJ2-5 | TRBV30 | TGTGCCTGGAGTGCGGCAGAGACCCAGTACTTC | CAWSAAETQYF
- | - | TRBJ2-7 | TRBV7-2 | TGTGCCAGCAGCTTTTACGGGAACTACGAGCAGTACTTC | CASSFYGNYEQYF
- | - | TRBJ1-6 | TRBV12-3/TRBV12-4 | TGTGCCAGCAGTTTAGGGCAGGCCCTTTTCACCCTCCACTTT | CASSLGQALFTLHF
TRBD1 | few | TRBJ1-4 | TRBV15 | TGTGCCACCAGCAGGGTGGGACAGGGATCTAATGAAAAACTGTTTTTT | CATSRVGQGSNEKLFF
- | - | TRBJ2-2 | TRBV11-1 | TGTGCCAGCAGCTTAGTAGTTGTCGGGGAGCTGTTTTTT | CASSLVVVGELFF
- | - | TRBJ1-6 | TRBV20-1 | TGCAGTGCTAGTAGGGGTGTTGAGAATTCACCCCTCCACTTT | CSASRGVENSPLHF
TRBD2 | - | TRBJ2-5 | TRBV10-2 | TGCGCCAGCAGTGGGCGGGAGGATCTTTTACGAGAGACCCAGTACTTC | CASSGREDLLRETQYF
TRBD2 | - | TRBJ2-7 | TRBV6-1 | TGTGCCAGCAGTGAATATATTAGCGGGAGTGTTTACGAGCAGTACTTC | CASSEYISGSVYEQYF
- | few | TRBJ2-7 | TRBV6-1 | TGTGCCAGCAAGGGCAGGGGGGCGCAGGAGCAGTACTTC | CASKGRGAQEQYF
- | - | TRBJ1-1 | TRBV29-1 | TGCAGCTCCTCCGGGACCACTAGGGCTGAAGCTTTCTTT | CSSSGTTRAEAFF
- | many | TRBJ1-5 | TRBV2 | TGTGCCAGCAGTGAACCCATAGGGGGGGTCCCCCAGCATTTT | CASSEPIGGVPQHF
- | many | TRBJ1-2 | TRBV6-1 | TGTGCCAGCAGTGAAGGAAGGGTTAACTATGGCTACACCTTC | CASSEGRVNYGYTF
- | once | TRBJ2-4 | TRBV29-1 | TGCAGCGTCCTCAAAGGTGCCTCCCAGTACTTC | CSVLKGASQYF
- | few | TRBJ1-5 | TRBV25-1 | TGTGCCAGCAGTGCAGGAGATGGCGGTCAGCCCCAGCATTTT | CASSAGDGGQPQHF
TRBD1 | many | TRBJ1-4 | TRBV28 | TGTGCCAGCAGTACCAGCTACAGGGGCACTAATGAAAAACTGTTTTTT | CASSTSYRGTNEKLFF
- | - | TRBJ1-1 | TRBV29-1 | TGCAGCGTTAGGGGACGGTCCATCAACACTGAAGCTTTCTTT | CSVRGRSINTEAFF
- | few | TRBJ1-4 | TRBV20-1 | TGCAGTGCTAGAGTGTTTGGCCGAACAGTAAATGAAAAACTGTTTTTT | CSARVFGRTVNEKLFF
- | few | TRBJ1-4 | TRBV10-3 | TGTGCCATCAGTGAATCCAGACATAATGAAAAACTGTTTTTT | CAISESRHNEKLFF
TRBD1 | few | TRBJ1-1 | TRBV5-1 | TGCGCCAGCAGCTCGGCAGGGGGCATGAACACTGAAGCTTTCTTT | CASSSAGGMNTEAFF
- | - | TRBJ1-1 | TRBV6-1 | TGTGCCAGCAAATATACGCGATTGACAGCCAGAGGGACTGAAGCTTTCTTT | CASKYTRLTARGTEAFF
- | - | TRBJ1-3 | TRBV12-3/TRBV12-4 | TGTGCCAGCAGTTTGAGGCAGGACTCTGGAAACACCATATATTTT | CASSLRQDSGNTIYF
TRBD2 | - | TRBJ2-7 | TRBV6-1 | TGTGCCAGCAGTGAGGGACTACCCTACGAGCAGTACTTC | CASSEGLPYEQYF
TRBD2 | few | TRBJ2-7 | TRBV4-1 | TGCGCCAGCAGCCAAGGAGGGGGACTAGCGGTATCCTACGAGCAGTACTTC | CASSQGGGLAVSYEQYF
- | few | TRBJ2-7 | TRBV5-1 | TGCGCCAGCAGCTTGGGGGCCCTGGGCTACGAGCAGTACTTC | CASSLGALGYEQYF
- | few | TRBJ1-2 | TRBV6-1 | TGTGCCAGCAATAGAGGGTTCGGCTACACCTTC | CASNRGFGYTF
TRBD1 | - | TRBJ2-7 | TRBV11-2 | TGTGCCAGCAGCCCCGCAGGGACAGCGTACGAGCAGTACTTC | CASSPAGTAYEQYF
TRBD1 | - | TRBJ1-6 | TRBV7-9 | TGTGCCAGCAGTTCGACCATAAGGGGGCTTCAACCCCTCCACTTT | CASSSTIRGLQPLHF
TRBD1 | - | TRBJ1-1 | TRBV5-1 | TGCGCCAGCGGGAGGACAGGGGCGAACACTGAAGCTTTCTTT | CASGRTGANTEAFF
TRBD2 | - | TRBJ2-2 | TRBV6-1 | TGTGCCAGCAGTAATAGCGGGAGGCCCACCGGGGAGCTGTTTTTT | CASSNSGRPTGELFF
TRBD1 | - | TRBJ1-5 | TRBV27 | TGTGCCAGCAGACAGACAGGGATTATGAATCAGCCCCAGCATTTT | CASRQTGIMNQPQHF